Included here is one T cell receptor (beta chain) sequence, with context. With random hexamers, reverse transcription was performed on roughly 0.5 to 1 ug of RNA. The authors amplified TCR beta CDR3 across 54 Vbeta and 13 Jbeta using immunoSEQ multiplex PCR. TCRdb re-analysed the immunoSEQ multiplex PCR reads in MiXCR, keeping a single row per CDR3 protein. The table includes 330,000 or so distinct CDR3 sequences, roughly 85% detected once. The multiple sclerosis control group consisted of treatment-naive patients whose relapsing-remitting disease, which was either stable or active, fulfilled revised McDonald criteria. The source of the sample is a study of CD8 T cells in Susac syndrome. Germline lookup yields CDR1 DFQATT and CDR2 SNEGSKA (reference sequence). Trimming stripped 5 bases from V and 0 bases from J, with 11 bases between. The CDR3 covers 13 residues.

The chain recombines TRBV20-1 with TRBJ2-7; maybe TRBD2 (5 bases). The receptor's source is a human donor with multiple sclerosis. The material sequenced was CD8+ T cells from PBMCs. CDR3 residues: CSAWEKDSYEQYF. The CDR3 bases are TGCAGTGCTTGGGAGAAGGACTCCTACGAGCAGTACTTC.